This T cell receptor beta chain was sequenced in a study of T cells after yellow fever vaccination. Findings of the study overall: CD4 and CD8 compartments shared a small share of clonotypes, likely from convergent recombination.

About this clonotype: Its target is not known.

The CDR3 contains 19 residues. CDR1 and CDR2 (germline): SGHAT, FQDESV (reference sequence). V was pared by 5 bases and J by 5 bases, with 20 bases of the junction left unmatched. TCRdb reprocessed the 5' RACE reads via MiXCR and lists one record per CDR3 protein. The sample includes some 600,000 distinct CDR3 sequences, 10% to 15% of them seen just once. Sequenced material: PBMCs, taken on the day of the yellow fever booster vaccination. The V gene is TRBV11-1, the J gene TRBJ2-1; 8 bases are a match to TRBD2. The TCR comes from a young man who received the YFV17D yellow fever vaccine. CDR3 nucleotide sequence: TGTGCCAGCAGCCCAGGGCCCGCGGGAGGCCTCCTTTTCAACAATGAGCAGTTCTTC. Its protein is CASSPGPAGGLLFNNEQFF.